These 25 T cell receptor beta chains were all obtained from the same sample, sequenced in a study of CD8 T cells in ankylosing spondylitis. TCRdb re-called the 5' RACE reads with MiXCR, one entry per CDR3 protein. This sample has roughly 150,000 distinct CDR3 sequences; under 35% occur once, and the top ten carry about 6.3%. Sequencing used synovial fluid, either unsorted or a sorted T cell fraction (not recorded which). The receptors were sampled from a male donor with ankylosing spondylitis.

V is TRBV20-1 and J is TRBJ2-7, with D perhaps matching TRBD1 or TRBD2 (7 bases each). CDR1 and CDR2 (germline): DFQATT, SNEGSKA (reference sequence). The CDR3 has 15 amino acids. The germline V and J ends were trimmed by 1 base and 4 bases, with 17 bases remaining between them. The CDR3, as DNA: TGCAGTGCTAGAGCTCCACAGGGGAGGGGTTACGAGCAGTACTTC. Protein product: CSARAPQGRGYEQYF.

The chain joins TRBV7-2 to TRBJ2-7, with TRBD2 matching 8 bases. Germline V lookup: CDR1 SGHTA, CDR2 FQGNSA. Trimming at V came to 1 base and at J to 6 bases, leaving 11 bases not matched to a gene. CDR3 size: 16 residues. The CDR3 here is CASSLVAGMGSGEQYF. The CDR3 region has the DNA TGTGCCAGCAGCTTAGTAGCGGGAATGGGGTCCGGCGAGCAGTACTTC.

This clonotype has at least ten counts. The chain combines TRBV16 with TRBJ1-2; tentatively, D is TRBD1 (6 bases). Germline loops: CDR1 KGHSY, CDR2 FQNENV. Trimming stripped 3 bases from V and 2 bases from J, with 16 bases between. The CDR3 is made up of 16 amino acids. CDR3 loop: CASSQTRGEQNYGYTF. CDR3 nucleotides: TGTGCCAGCAGCCAGACGAGGGGGGAACAAAACTATGGCTACACCTTC. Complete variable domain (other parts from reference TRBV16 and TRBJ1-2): GEEVAQTPKHLVRGEGQKAKLYCAPIKGHSYVFWYQQVLKNEFKFLISFQNENVFDETGMPKERFSAKCLPNSPCSLEIQATKLEDSAVYFCASSQTRGEQNYGYTFGSGTRLTVV.

The CDR3 coding sequence is TGTGCCAGCAGCCAGGCGACTAGCACGAGCTCCTACGAGCAGTACTTC. This translates into CASSQATSTSSYEQYF. J is TRBJ2-7 and V is TRBV4-2; 7 bases are shared with TRBD2. V gave up 3 bases and J gave up 0 bases; unmatched junction bases: 8. The CDR3 is 16 residues long. Germline loops: CDR1 LGHNA, CDR2 YNFKEQ.

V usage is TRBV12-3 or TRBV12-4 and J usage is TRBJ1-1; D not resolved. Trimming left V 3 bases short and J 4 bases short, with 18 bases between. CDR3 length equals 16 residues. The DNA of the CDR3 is TGTGCCAGCAGTTTGTCGGGGTCGTTAAGGGCCACTGAAGCTTTCTTT. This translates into CASSLSGSLRATEAFF.

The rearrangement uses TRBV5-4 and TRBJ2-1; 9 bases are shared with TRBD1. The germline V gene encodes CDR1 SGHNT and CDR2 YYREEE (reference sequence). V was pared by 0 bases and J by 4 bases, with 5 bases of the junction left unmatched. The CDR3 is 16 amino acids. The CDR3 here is CASSLGGGQGYNEQFF. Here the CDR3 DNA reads TGTGCCAGCAGCTTGGGGGGAGGACAGGGGTACAATGAGCAGTTCTTC.

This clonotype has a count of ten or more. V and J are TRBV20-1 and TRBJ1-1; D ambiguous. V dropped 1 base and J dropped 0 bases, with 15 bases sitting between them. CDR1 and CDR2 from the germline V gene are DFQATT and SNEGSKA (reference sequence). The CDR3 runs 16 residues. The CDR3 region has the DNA TGCAGTGCTAGAGGCCCCCGGGTAGGGATGAACACTGAAGCTTTCTTT. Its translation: CSARGPRVGMNTEAFF.

The CDR3, as DNA: TGTGCCAGCTCACCACAGGACGGGTATGGCTACACCTTC. It specifies CASSPQDGYGYTF. V usage is TRBV18 and J usage is TRBJ1-2; D is uncertain. The CDR3 contains 13 residues. Germline V lookup: CDR1 KGHSH, CDR2 LQKENI. V was clipped by 1 base and J by 5 bases, with 8 bases between them.

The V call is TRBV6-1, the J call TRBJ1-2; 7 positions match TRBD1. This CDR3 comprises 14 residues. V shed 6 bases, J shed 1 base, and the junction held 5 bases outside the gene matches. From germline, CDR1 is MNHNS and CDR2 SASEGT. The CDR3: CASRDRTNNYGYTF. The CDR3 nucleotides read TGTGCCAGCAGGGACAGGACGAATAACTATGGCTACACCTTC.

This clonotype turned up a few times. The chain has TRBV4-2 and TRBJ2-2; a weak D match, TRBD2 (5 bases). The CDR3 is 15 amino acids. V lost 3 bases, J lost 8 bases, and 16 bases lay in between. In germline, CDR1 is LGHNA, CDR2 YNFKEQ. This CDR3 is CASSQPNPRVGELFF. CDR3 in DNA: TGTGCCAGCAGCCAGCCCAATCCGAGGGTAGGGGAGCTGTTTTTT.

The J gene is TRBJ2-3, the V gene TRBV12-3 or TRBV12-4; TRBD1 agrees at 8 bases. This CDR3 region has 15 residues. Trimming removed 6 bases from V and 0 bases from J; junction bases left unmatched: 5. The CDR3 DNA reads TGTGCCAGCAGCTACCGGACAGGGAGCACAGATACGCAGTATTTT. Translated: CASSYRTGSTDTQYF.

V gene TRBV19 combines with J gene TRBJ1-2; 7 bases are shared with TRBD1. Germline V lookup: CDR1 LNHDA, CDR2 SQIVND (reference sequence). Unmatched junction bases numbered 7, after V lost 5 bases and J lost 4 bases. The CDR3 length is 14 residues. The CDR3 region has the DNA TGTGCCAGTAGTGACGGACAGGTCTCCTATGGCTACACCTTC. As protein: CASSDGQVSYGYTF.

The CDR3 region is CASRPGSGLVQFF. DNA for the CDR3: TGCGCCAGCCGCCCGGGGTCGGGCCTAGTGCAGTTCTTC. The rearrangement joins TRBV5-1 to TRBJ2-1; a possible D gene is TRBD2 (5 bases). Germline V gene data show CDR1 as SGHRS and CDR2 as YFSETQ. V was trimmed by 7 bases and J by 12 bases, leaving 20 bases between them. CDR3 length: 13 residues.

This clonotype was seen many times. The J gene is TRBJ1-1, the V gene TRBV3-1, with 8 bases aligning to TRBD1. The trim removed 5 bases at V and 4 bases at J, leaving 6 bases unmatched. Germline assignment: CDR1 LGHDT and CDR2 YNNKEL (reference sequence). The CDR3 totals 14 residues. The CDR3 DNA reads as TGTGCCAGCAGCTCTAGTACAGGGGGCACTGAAGCTTTCTTT. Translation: CASSSSTGGTEAFF.

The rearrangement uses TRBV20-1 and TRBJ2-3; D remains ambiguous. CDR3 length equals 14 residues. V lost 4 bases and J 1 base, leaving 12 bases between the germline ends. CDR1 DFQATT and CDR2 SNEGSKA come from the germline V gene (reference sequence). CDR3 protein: CSAKDYKGTDTQYF. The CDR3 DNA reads TGCAGTGCTAAAGATTACAAAGGCACAGATACGCAGTATTTT.

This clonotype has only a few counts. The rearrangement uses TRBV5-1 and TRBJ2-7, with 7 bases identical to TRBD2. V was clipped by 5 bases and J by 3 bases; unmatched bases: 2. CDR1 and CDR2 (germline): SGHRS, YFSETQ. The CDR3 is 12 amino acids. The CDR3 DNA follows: TGCGCCAGCAGGTCGGGAGGCTACGAGCAGTACTTC. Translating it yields CASRSGGYEQYF.

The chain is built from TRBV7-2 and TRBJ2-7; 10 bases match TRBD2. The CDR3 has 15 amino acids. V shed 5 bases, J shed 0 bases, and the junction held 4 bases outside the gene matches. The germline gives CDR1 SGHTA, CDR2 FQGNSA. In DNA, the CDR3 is TGTGCCAGCAGCGTAACTAGCGGGAACTCCTACGAGCAGTACTTC. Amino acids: CASSVTSGNSYEQYF.

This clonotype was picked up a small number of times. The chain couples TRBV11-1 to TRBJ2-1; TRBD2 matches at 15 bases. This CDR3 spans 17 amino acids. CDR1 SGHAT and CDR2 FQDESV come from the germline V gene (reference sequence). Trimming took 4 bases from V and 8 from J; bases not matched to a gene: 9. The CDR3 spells CASSSGTSGRRWDEQFF. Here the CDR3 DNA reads TGTGCCAGCAGCTCGGGGACTAGCGGGAGGCGGTGGGATGAGCAGTTCTTC.

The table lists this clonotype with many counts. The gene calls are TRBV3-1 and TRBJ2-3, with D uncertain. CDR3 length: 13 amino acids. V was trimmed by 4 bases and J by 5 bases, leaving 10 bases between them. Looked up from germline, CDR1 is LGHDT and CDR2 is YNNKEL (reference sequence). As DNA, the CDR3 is TGTGCCAGCAGCCTGCCAGCCGGAGATACGCAGTATTTT. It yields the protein CASSLPAGDTQYF.

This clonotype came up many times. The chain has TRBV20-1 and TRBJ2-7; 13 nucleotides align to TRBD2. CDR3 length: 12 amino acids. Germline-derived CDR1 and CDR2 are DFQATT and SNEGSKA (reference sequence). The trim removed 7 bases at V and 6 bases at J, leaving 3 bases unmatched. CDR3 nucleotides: TGCAGTGGACTAGCGGGGGGTCTCGAGCAGTACTTC. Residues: CSGLAGGLEQYF.

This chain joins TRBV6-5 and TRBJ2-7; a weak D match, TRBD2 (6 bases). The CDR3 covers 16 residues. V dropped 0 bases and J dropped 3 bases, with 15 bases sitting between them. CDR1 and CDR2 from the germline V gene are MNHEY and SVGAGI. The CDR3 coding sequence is TGTGCCAGCAGTTACTCGATCCAGCGGAGGGACTACGAGCAGTACTTC. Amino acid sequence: CASSYSIQRRDYEQYF.

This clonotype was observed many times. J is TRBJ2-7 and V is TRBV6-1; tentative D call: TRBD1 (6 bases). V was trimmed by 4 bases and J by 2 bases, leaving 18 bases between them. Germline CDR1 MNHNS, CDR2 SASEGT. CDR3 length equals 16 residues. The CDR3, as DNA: TGTGCCAGCAGTGCAAACAGGGTCCCAAACCCCTACGAGCAGTACTTC. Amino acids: CASSANRVPNPYEQYF.

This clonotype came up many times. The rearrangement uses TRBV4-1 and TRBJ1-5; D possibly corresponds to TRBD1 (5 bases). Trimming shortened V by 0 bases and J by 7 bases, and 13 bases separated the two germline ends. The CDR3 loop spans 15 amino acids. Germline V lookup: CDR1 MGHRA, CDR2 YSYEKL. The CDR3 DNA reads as TGCGCCAGCAGCCAAGAATGGAGGGGAGAGCAGCCCCAGCATTTT. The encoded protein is CASSQEWRGEQPQHF.

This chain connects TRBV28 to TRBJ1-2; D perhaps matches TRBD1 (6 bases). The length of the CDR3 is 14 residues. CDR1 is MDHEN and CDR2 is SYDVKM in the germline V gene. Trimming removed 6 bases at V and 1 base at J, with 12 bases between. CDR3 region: CASRDSNLNYGYTF. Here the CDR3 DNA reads TGTGCCAGCAGGGACAGCAACCTTAACTATGGCTACACCTTC.

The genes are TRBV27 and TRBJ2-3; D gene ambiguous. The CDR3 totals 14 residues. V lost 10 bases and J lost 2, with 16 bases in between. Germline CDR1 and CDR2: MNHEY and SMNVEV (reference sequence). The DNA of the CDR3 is TGTGCCACCGCCAATAAATTAGCCACAGATACGCAGTATTTT. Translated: CATANKLATDTQYF.